This T cell receptor (beta chain) derives from a study of cytomegalovirus exposure and HLA in healthy donors. Whole-study findings and limits: In a later analysis, compared with equally common non-associated chains, HLA-associated beta chains were more expanded. Rarity characterized most TCR sequences, yet some public TCRs appeared in many donors. For presence/absence analyses, sequencing depth was assumed to be roughly uniform across donors. In a later analysis, HLA-C alleles had the fewest associated TCRs, DRB1 alleles the most.

V was pared by 4 bases and J by 2 bases, with 17 bases between. This CDR3 has 16 residues. The germline V gene encodes CDR1 SEHNR and CDR2 FQNEAQ (reference sequence). In regard to this clone: The antigen remains unidentified.

Amplification used 60 Vbeta primers and 13 Jbeta primers. Assay: immunoSEQ multiplex PCR; the TCRdb copy retains only in-frame clones and omits some. The data contain about 220,000 clones, about 80% of them singletons. The gene calls are TRBV7-9 and TRBJ1-2; D ambiguous. The receptor's source is a man aged 35-49 years in good health and CMV-seropositive. The sequencing sample was made of PBMCs. The CDR3 nucleotides read TGTGCCAGCAGCTCTCAGGCCGTGGGCAGAAACTATGGCTACACCTTC. Its translation: CASSSQAVGRNYGYTF.